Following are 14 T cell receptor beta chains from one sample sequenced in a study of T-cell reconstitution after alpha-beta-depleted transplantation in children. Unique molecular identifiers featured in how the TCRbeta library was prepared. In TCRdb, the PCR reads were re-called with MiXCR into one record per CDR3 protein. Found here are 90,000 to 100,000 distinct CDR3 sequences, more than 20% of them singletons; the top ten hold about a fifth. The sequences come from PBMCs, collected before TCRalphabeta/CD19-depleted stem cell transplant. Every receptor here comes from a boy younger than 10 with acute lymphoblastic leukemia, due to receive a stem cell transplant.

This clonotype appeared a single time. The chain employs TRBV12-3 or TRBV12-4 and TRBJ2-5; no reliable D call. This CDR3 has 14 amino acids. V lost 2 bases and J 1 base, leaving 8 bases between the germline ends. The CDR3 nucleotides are TGTGCCAGCAGTTTACGCGGAAGCCAAGAGACCCAGTACTTC. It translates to CASSLRGSQETQYF.

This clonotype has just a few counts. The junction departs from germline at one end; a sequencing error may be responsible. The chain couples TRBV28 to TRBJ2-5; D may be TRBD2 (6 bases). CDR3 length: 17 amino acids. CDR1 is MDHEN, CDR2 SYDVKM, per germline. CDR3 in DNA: TGTGCCAGCAGCCGTATGGGGGATCCGGAGGGAGTGGAGACCCAGTATTTC. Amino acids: CASSRMGDPEGVETQYF.

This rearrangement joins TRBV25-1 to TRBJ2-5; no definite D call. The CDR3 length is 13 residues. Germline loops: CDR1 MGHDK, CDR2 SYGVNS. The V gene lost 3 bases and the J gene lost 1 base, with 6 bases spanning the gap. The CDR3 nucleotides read TGTGCCAGCAGTGACAACTCCCAAGAGACCCAGTACTTC. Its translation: CASSDNSQETQYF.

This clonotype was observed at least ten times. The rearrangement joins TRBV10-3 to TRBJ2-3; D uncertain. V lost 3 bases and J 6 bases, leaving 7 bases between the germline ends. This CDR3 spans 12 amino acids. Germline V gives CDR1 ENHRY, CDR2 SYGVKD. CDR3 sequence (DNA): TGTGCCATCAGTGAAAACCGGGATACGCAGTATTTT. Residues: CAISENRDTQYF.

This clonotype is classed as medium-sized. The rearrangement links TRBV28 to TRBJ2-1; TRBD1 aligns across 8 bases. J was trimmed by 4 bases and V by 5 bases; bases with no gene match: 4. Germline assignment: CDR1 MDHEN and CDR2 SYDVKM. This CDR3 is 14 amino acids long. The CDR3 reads CASSTRTGYNEQFF. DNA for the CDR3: TGTGCCAGCAGTACCCGGACAGGGTACAATGAGCAGTTCTTC.

This chain's CDR3 is CASSQYQLVSYEQYF. DNA of the CDR3: TGCGCCAGCAGCCAATACCAACTAGTCTCCTACGAGCAGTACTTC. V is TRBV4-1 and J is TRBJ2-7, with TRBD2 as a possible D gene (5 bases). Germline CDR1 reads MGHRA; CDR2 reads YSYEKL. Trimming removed 2 bases at V and 0 bases at J, with 11 bases between. CDR3 length equals 15 residues.

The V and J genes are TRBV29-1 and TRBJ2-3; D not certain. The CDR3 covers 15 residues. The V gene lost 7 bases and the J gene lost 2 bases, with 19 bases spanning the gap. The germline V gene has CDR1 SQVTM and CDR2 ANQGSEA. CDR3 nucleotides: TGCAGCGCGGTGGTGGCTATACTATACACAGATACGCAGTATTTT. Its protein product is CSAVVAILYTDTQYF.

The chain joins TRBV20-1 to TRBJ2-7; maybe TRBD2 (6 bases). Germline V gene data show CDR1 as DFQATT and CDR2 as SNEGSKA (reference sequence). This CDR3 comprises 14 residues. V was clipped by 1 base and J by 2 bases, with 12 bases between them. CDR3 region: CSARGERVAYEQYF. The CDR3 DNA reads TGCAGTGCTAGAGGGGAGCGGGTGGCCTACGAGCAGTACTTC.

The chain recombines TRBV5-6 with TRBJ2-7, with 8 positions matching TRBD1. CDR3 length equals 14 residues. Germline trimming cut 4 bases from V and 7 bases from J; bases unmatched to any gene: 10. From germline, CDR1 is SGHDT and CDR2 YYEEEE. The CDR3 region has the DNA TGTGCCAGCAGCCCGACCGGACAGGGAAGGGAGCAGTACTTC. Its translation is CASSPTGQGREQYF.

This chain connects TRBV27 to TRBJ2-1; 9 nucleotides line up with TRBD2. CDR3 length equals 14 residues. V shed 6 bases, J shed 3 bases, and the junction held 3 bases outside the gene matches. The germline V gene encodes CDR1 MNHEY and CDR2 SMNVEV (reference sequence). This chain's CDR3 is CASSLAGNYNEQFF. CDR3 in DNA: TGTGCCAGCAGCCTAGCGGGAAACTACAATGAGCAGTTCTTC.

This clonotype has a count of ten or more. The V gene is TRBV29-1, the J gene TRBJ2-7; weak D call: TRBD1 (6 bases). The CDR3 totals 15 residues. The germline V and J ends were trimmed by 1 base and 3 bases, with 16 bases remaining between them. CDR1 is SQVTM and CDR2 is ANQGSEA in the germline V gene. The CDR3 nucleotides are TGCAGCGTTGAAGGATTCAGGGGAAGAAACTACGAGCAGTACTTC. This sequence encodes CSVEGFRGRNYEQYF.

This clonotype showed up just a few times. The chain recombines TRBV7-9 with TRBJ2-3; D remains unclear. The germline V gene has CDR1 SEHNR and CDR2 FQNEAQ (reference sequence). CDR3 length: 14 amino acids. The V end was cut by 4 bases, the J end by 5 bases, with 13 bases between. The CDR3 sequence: CASSYATGRDTQYF. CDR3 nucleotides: TGTGCCAGCAGCTATGCAACCGGCAGAGATACGCAGTATTTT.

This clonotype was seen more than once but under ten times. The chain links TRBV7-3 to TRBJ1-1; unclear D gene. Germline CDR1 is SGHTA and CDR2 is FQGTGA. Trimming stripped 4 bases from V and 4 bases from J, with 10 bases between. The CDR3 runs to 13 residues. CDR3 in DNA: TGTGCCAGCAGCTACCTAGGCGGCACTGAAGCTTTCTTT. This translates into CASSYLGGTEAFF.

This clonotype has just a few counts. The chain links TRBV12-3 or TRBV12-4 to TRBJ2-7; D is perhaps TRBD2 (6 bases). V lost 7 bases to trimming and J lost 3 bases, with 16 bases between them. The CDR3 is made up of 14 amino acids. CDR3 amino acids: CASTLGTGNYEQYF. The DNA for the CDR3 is TGTGCCAGCACCCTTGGGACTGGCAACTACGAGCAGTACTTC.